Included here is one TCR beta chain sequence, with context. This clone has ten or more counts. Its antigen is unknown. No base quality information exists; no much larger clone differs at one position. Interpreted using the paper, the time point label stands for: 24 weeks on oral tofacitinib. The treatment or condition label on this specimen signifies: oral pan-JAK inhibitor, 5-10 mg twice daily. Lesional scalp punch biopsies and peripheral blood were obtained from alopecia areata patients. After PBMCs were isolated by density centrifugation and stained for CD3, CD4 and CD8, a FACSAria was used to sort CD4+ and CD8+ T cells. This sample is drawn from a study of CD8+ T cells in alopecia areata (dated by TCRdb to 2017 to 2018). Study-wide context: Treated patients were enrolled in an open-label pilot trial of oral tofacitinib at 5 to 10 mg twice daily for moderate-to-severe alopecia areata. TCRbeta CDR3 regions were amplified by immunoSEQ multiplex PCR using 35 Vbeta forward and 13 Jbeta reverse primers. RNA was obtained with the PAXgene miRNA kit for fixed scalp, the miRNeasy kit for PBMCs, and the RNeasy kit for mouse skin. Scalp tissue and sorted CD4+ and CD8+ peripheral blood T cells from patchy and totalis/universalis alopecia areata patients and from healthy controls were covered by human TCRbeta sequencing. Biopsies were taken from tofacitinib-treated patients at baseline and again at 4 and 24 weeks into treatment, and several of those patients also had a later scalp biopsy. For the treated patients, the SALT score, which quantifies what percentage of scalp surface area is affected, served as the measure of disease severity. Tofacitinib was administered for 6 to 18 months, and 6 months of follow-up off drug were then conducted to assess delayed response and recurrence. Scalp clonality was compared across normal scalp (n=4), patchy alopecia areata scalp (n=8), and alopecia totalis/universalis scalp (n=8). The study used high-throughput TCRbeta sequencing to examine T cell clonal expansion in alopecia areata, in both the C3H/HeJ mouse model and human patients.

The library was built by means of the immunoSEQ multiplex PCR assay. To provide template for TCR sequencing, every sample had RNA extracted and reverse transcribed into cDNA. SuperScript III was used for first-strand cDNA synthesis, primed with a 2:1 mix of oligo-dT and random hexamers. A synthetic immune receptor repertoire was used to assess amplification bias, and residual bias was removed computationally. In the paper's pipeline: Raw reads were preprocessed for error removal, and CDR3 was defined according to IMGT conventions as running from the conserved cysteine to phenylalanine. To get clonality, Shannon entropy was normalized by log2 of the number of productive unique TCRs and the result was subtracted from 1. Whether each scalp clone was CD4 or CD8 was inferred by checking scalp TCRbeta sequences against the CD4 and CD8 repertoires from sorted blood. Entries here come from immuneACCESS through TCRdb and include only in-frame sequences with V and J called. Some clones fail to appear in such tables; in the studies checked, an unresolved V gene covers under half of the shortfall, and the cause of the remainder is unknown. The V and J calls and clone size come from that table; D and trimming were worked out from the DNA. The sample data list some 190,000 clones, and approximately 61% of these were observed just once. About 0.94% of the sample rests with the top ten.

Broader findings and caveats from the paper: Because the treated cohort was small and included a single nonresponder, larger studies are needed to assess links between baseline CD8+ expansion and response. Compared with normal scalp, lesional scalp, particularly in alopecia totalis/universalis, had higher clonality and more expanded CD8+ clones, which suggests antigenic drive. Compared with mice, TCR sequences shared between patients were less clear, possibly partly because of HLA diversity across the patient population. Tofacitinib significantly lowered scalp clonality and the number of expanded CD8+ clones among the top 100 scalp clones. During tofacitinib treatment, many expanded lesional clones stuck around in both scalp and blood, and this persistence may partly explain why relapse happens after treatment is stopped. Unlike mouse skin, which is dominated by gammadelta T cells, normal human skin has resident alphabeta T cells that are also sequenced, and this complicates analysis of the scalp TCR repertoire.

Per the germline V gene, SGHDN is the CDR1 and FVKESK is the CDR2. Germline trimming amounts to 3 bases on V and 3 bases on J, with 8 as the count of junction bases outside the gene matches. From its cysteine to its phenylalanine, the CDR3 spans 15 amino acids. Of the read, only the CDR3 DNA is kept; its 45 bases are in frame from base 1. The clonotype was recovered from a human donor with alopecia areata. The starting material was CD4+ T cells sorted from blood, obtained at week 24, from a patient treated with tofacitinib. Recombination connected TRBV14 to TRBJ2-7; TRBD1 matches 7 bases in the middle. The CDR3 in this case is CASSQMGTVNYEQYF. The DNA sequence is TGTGCCAGCAGCCAGATGGGGACAGTCAACTACGAGCAGTACTTC.